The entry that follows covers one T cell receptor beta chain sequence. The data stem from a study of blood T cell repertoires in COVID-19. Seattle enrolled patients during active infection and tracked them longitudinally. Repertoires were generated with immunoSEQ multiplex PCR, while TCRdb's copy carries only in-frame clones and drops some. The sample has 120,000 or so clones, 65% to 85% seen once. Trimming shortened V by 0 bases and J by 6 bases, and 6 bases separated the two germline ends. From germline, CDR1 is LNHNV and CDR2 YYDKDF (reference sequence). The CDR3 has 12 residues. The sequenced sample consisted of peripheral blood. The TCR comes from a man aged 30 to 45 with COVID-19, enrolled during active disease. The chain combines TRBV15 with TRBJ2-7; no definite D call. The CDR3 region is CATSRDRAEQYF. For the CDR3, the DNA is TGTGCCACCAGCAGAGATAGAGCCGAGCAGTACTTC.